The rows below give T cell receptor beta chains drawn from one sample of a study of PD-L1 blockade in urothelial cancer. Repertoires were generated with immunoSEQ multiplex PCR, while TCRdb's copy carries only in-frame clones and drops some. The table has roughly 62,000 clones, over 70% seen once. The specimen comprised PBMCs, sampled around atezolizumab (anti-PD-L1) treatment. These receptors all stem from a man between 65 and 85 years old with urothelial cancer. CDR3s include the opening cysteine and the closing phenylalanine or tryptophan. The D gene is left open where the match is weak. Clone sizes are given selectively: once, few, many, or a class where the clone is expanded.

D: -; V: TRBV9; length: 15; size: -; J: TRBJ1-3; CDR3: CASSLGLGSGNTIYF; DNA: TGTGCCAGCAGCCTTGGCCTTGGCTCTGGAAACACCATATATTTT
D: TRBD2; V: TRBV10-3; length: 20; size: -; J: TRBJ2-2; CDR3: CAISVARLAGVVWNTGELFF; DNA: TGTGCCATCAGTGTAGCGAGACTAGCGGGAGTGGTATGGAACACCGGGGAGCTGTTTTTT
D: -; V: TRBV5-1; length: 16; size: few; J: TRBJ2-3; CDR3: CASSLGRGRGTDTQYF; DNA: TGCGCCAGCAGCTTGGGCAGGGGCCGGGGCACAGATACGCAGTATTTT
D: TRBD2; V: TRBV15; length: 17; size: -; J: TRBJ2-5; CDR3: CATSRGGSGRATETQYF; DNA: TGTGCCACCAGCAGAGGCGGCAGCGGGAGGGCCACGGAGACCCAGTACTTC
D: -; V: TRBV10-1; length: 12; size: -; J: TRBJ2-7; CDR3: CASSLNTYEQYF; DNA: TGCGCCAGCAGCCTCAACACCTACGAGCAGTACTTC
D: -; V: TRBV28; length: 13; size: -; J: TRBJ2-7; CDR3: CASSLESTYEQYF; DNA: TGTGCCAGCAGTTTGGAGTCTACCTACGAGCAGTACTTC
D: -; V: TRBV7-7; length: 14; size: -; J: TRBJ2-3; CDR3: CASSLGGAGDTQYF; DNA: TGTGCTAGCAGCTTGGGCGGTGCAGGGGATACGCAGTATTTT
D: -; V: TRBV6-6; length: 16; size: -; J: TRBJ2-3; CDR3: CASSYRAGRQADTQYF; DNA: TGTGCCAGCAGTTACAGGGCGGGGAGGCAAGCAGATACGCAGTATTTT
D: -; V: TRBV7-9; length: 13; size: -; J: TRBJ1-2; CDR3: CASSADRIYGYTF; DNA: TGTGCCAGCAGCGCAGACAGAATTTATGGCTACACCTTC
D: TRBD2; V: TRBV28; length: 16; size: -; J: TRBJ2-7; CDR3: CASSPRGSGSSYEQYF; DNA: TGTGCCAGCAGTCCTCGGGGTAGCGGGAGCTCCTACGAGCAGTACTTC
D: TRBD1; V: TRBV30; length: 13; size: once; J: TRBJ2-4; CDR3: CAWSGDSRGIQYF; DNA: TGTGCCTGGAGTGGGGACAGCCGAGGCATTCAGTACTTC
D: -; V: TRBV19; length: 15; size: -; J: TRBJ1-2; CDR3: CASSIDILENYGYTF; DNA: TGTGCCAGTAGTATTGATATCCTGGAGAACTATGGCTACACCTTC
D: -; V: TRBV6-1; length: 14; size: once; J: TRBJ1-2; CDR3: CASILGRSGYGYTF; DNA: TGTGCCAGCATCCTAGGGAGGAGCGGCTATGGCTACACCTTC
D: -; V: TRBV30; length: 17; size: -; J: TRBJ2-7; CDR3: CAWRQTGNLQSSYEQYF; DNA: TGTGCCTGGAGACAGACAGGCAACCTTCAGAGCTCCTACGAGCAGTACTTC
D: -; V: TRBV29-1; length: 15; size: -; J: TRBJ2-3; CDR3: CSVEEGLANTDTQYF; DNA: TGCAGCGTTGAAGAGGGGCTAGCGAACACAGATACGCAGTATTTT
D: -; V: TRBV18; length: 14; size: -; J: TRBJ1-1; CDR3: CASSPRWQNTEAFF; DNA: TGTGCCAGCTCACCACGGTGGCAGAACACTGAAGCTTTCTTT
D: -; V: TRBV18; length: 12; size: -; J: TRBJ2-7; CDR3: CASSPGRHEQYF; DNA: TGTGCCAGCTCACCGGGGCGTCACGAGCAGTACTTC
D: -; V: TRBV7-9; length: 15; size: -; J: TRBJ2-3; CDR3: CASSSSGSGSDTQYF; DNA: TGTGCCAGCAGCTCCTCCGGGAGTGGTTCAGATACGCAGTATTTT
D: -; V: TRBV19; length: 15; size: -; J: TRBJ2-2; CDR3: CASSTQGRDTGELFF; DNA: TGTGCCAGTAGTACCCAGGGGCGTGACACCGGGGAGCTGTTTTTT
D: TRBD1; V: TRBV6-6; length: 15; size: -; J: TRBJ2-7; CDR3: CASSYPTGGEDEQYF; DNA: TGTGCCAGCAGTTATCCGACAGGGGGCGAAGACGAGCAGTACTTC
D: -; V: TRBV27; length: 15; size: -; J: TRBJ2-7; CDR3: CASSLGGVGGGEQYF; DNA: TGTGCCAGCAGTTTAGGTGGGGTTGGGGGCGGCGAGCAGTACTTC
D: TRBD2; V: TRBV18; length: 15; size: -; J: TRBJ2-7; CDR3: CASSLGLAGVFEQYF; DNA: TGTGCCAGCTCACTAGGACTAGCGGGAGTATTCGAGCAGTACTTC
D: -; V: TRBV15; length: 14; size: few; J: TRBJ2-1; CDR3: CATSRDTGIHEQFF; DNA: TGTGCCACCAGCAGAGACACAGGGATACATGAGCAGTTCTTC
D: TRBD2; V: TRBV7-9; length: 14; size: -; J: TRBJ2-5; CDR3: CASSFPGGQETQYF; DNA: TGTGCCAGCAGCTTTCCGGGAGGCCAAGAGACCCAGTACTTC
D: -; V: TRBV10-3; length: 14; size: -; J: TRBJ2-3; CDR3: CAIRRKEGTDTQYF; DNA: TGTGCCATCAGAAGGAAGGAGGGCACAGATACGCAGTATTTT
D: TRBD1; V: TRBV6-5; length: 16; size: -; J: TRBJ1-1; CDR3: CASSSSSGGAHTEAFF; DNA: TGTGCCAGCAGTTCGAGCTCAGGGGGCGCTCACACTGAAGCTTTCTTT
D: -; V: TRBV15; length: 14; size: -; J: TRBJ2-3; CDR3: CATSRVVSTDTQYF; DNA: TGTGCCACCAGCAGAGTTGTAAGCACAGATACGCAGTATTTT
D: TRBD2; V: TRBV28; length: 14; size: -; J: TRBJ2-1; CDR3: CASMVAGIGNEQFF; DNA: TGTGCCAGCATGGTAGCGGGAATCGGCAATGAGCAGTTCTTC
D: TRBD1; V: TRBV29-1; length: 12; size: -; J: TRBJ1-1; CDR3: CSGRQGQAEAFF; DNA: TGCAGCGGTCGACAGGGCCAAGCTGAAGCTTTCTTT
D: -; V: TRBV5-1; length: 15; size: -; J: TRBJ2-5; CDR3: CASSLGGTPQETQYF; DNA: TGCGCCAGCAGCTTGGGGGGGACACCACAAGAGACCCAGTACTTC
D: TRBD1; V: TRBV7-9; length: 15; size: once; J: TRBJ1-1; CDR3: CASRLTGEGNTEAFF; DNA: TGTGCCAGCAGACTGACAGGGGAAGGGAACACTGAAGCTTTCTTT